One and the same sample provided the 13 T cell receptor beta chains below, sequenced in a study of metastatic and nonmetastatic thyroid tumors. Using MiXCR, TCRdb reanalyzed the PCR reads. Of about 20,000 clones listed, about a sixth were seen once; the top ten hold over 15%. Not a single patient had been given any form of treatment at any point before undergoing thyroid surgery. The sample consisted of blood. Receptors were obtained from a female donor with papillary thyroid cancer or a benign thyroid nodule (not recorded which). Some clones in this sample may be carry-over from other donors' samples.

The V gene is TRBV11-2, the J gene TRBJ1-1, with D unresolved. This CDR3 has 15 residues. V gave up 2 bases and J gave up 4 bases, with 14 bases separating them. Germline CDR1 SGHAT, CDR2 FQNNGV. CDR3 in DNA: TGTGCCAGCAGCTTAATGACGCCCGGCAGCACTGAAGCTTTCTTT. Protein: CASSLMTPGSTEAFF.

This chain joins TRBV12-3 or TRBV12-4 and TRBJ2-7; D is unclear. The CDR3 covers 17 residues. Trimming took off 5 bases at V and 2 bases at J, with 22 bases between the two ends. As DNA, the CDR3 is TGTGCCAGCAGTCTGGACCTTTGGATAGGGTCAACCTACGAGCAGTACTTC. Translated: CASSLDLWIGSTYEQYF.

This clone was detected only a few times. This chain connects TRBV27 to TRBJ1-3, with D maybe TRBD1 (6 bases). This CDR3 has 16 amino acids. The germline V gene has CDR1 MNHEY and CDR2 SMNVEV (reference sequence). Between the trimmed V and J ends, which lost 3 bases and 3 bases, there was a span of 15 bases. CDR3 residues: CASSFLAGGGGNTIYF. The CDR3 nucleotides are TGTGCCAGCAGTTTCTTAGCGGGGGGCGGTGGAAACACCATATATTTT.

Note on this clone: A much more abundant neighbour one base away suggests this may be a read error. The V call is TRBV5-6, the J call TRBJ2-3; D might be TRBD2 (6 bases). V lost 3 bases and J lost 4, with 12 bases in between. Germline V gives CDR1 SGHDT, CDR2 YYEEEE. The CDR3 loop spans 14 amino acids. CDR3 in DNA: TGTGCCAGCAGCTCCGTGCGGGGTTCAGATACGCAGTATTTT. It specifies CASSSVRGSDTQYF.

This clone is medium-sized (0.01 to 0.1%) by share. This chain joins TRBV6-1 and TRBJ2-7; 8 bases map to TRBD1. The V gene end was trimmed by 6 bases and the J gene end by 3 bases; junction bases not matched to a gene: 10. CDR3 length equals 15 residues. Germline CDR1 reads MNHNS; CDR2 reads SASEGT. CDR3 amino acids: CASSHGQGKLYEQYF. The CDR3 DNA reads TGTGCCAGCAGCCATGGACAGGGAAAACTCTACGAGCAGTACTTC.

This clone was counted many times. V usage is TRBV6-1 and J usage is TRBJ2-5; D unclear. Germline V gene lookup returns CDR1 MNHNS and CDR2 SASEGT. V lost 7 bases, J lost 2 bases, and 11 bases lay in between. This CDR3 spans 13 amino acids. CDR3 nucleotide sequence: TGTGCCAGCACTTCCGCAGAACAAGAGACCCAGTACTTC. It is translated as CASTSAEQETQYF.

This clone is deemed medium-sized. This specimen includes other DNA sequences encoding the same CDR3. The rearrangement joins TRBV28 to TRBJ1-1, with D perhaps TRBD1 (5 bases). V lost 5 bases and J lost 3, with 7 bases in between. CDR3 length: 12 amino acids. Germline-derived CDR1 and CDR2 are MDHEN and SYDVKM. CDR3: CASSLQDTEAFF. CDR3 DNA: TGTGCCAGCAGTCTACAGGACACTGAAGCTTTCTTT.

This clone was picked up many times. This chain links TRBV6-1 with TRBJ2-5; 10 nucleotides agree with TRBD2. Germline CDR1 and CDR2: MNHNS and SASEGT. V gave up 7 bases and J gave up 4 bases; unmatched junction bases: 3. The CDR3 covers 13 residues. CDR3 amino acids: CASTSSGGETQYF. In DNA, the CDR3 is TGTGCCAGCACCTCTAGCGGGGGAGAGACCCAGTACTTC.

This clone is deemed medium-sized. The chain is built from TRBV28 and TRBJ1-2; tentatively, D is TRBD1 (6 bases). The V and J ends lost 3 bases and 6 bases respectively, with 17 bases between them. CDR1 MDHEN and CDR2 SYDVKM come from the germline V gene. The CDR3 covers 15 residues. The CDR3 nucleotides read TGTGCCAGCAGTTTTGGCGGGCCAGGGGTAGATGGCTACACCTTC. This translates into CASSFGGPGVDGYTF.

This clone was seen repeatedly, ten times or more. J is TRBJ2-2 and V is TRBV7-3; TRBD2 matches at 9 bases. V lost 4 bases, J lost 1 base, and 1 base stayed unmatched. The CDR3 is 15 residues long. Germline V gene sequence: CDR1 SGHTA, CDR2 FQGTGA. CDR3 residues: CASSSAGGNTGELFF. The CDR3 nucleotides read TGTGCCAGCAGCTCAGCGGGGGGGAACACCGGGGAGCTGTTTTTT.

The table lists this clone with many counts. This sequence joins TRBV20-1 and TRBJ2-7, with 9 bases aligning to TRBD2. The germline V gene encodes CDR1 DFQATT and CDR2 SNEGSKA (reference sequence). CDR3 length: 14 amino acids. After removal of 0 bases from V and 7 bases from J, the junction contained 7 bases not matched to a gene. The CDR3 DNA is TGCAGTGCTAGAGATGGGCGGGGGGGAGGAGAGCAGTACTTC. It translates to CSARDGRGGGEQYF.

V usage is TRBV7-9 and J usage is TRBJ2-7; D uncertain. The V end was cut by 5 bases, the J end by 10 bases, with 18 bases between. CDR1 is SEHNR and CDR2 is FQNEAQ in the germline V gene (reference sequence). The CDR3 is made up of 13 amino acids. The DNA of the CDR3 is TGTGCCAGCAGCATTCGTCAGGCAGTGGATCAGTACTTC. As protein: CASSIRQAVDQYF.

This clone was detected ten times or more. The DNA of the CDR3 is TGTGCCACCACCGGGGTCTCCTACGAGCAGTACTTC. It encodes CATTGVSYEQYF. This chain joins TRBV10-3 and TRBJ2-7; D is perhaps TRBD2 (5 bases). The germline V and J ends were trimmed by 10 bases and 0 bases, with 10 bases remaining between them. CDR3 length: 12 amino acids. Germline V gene sequence: CDR1 ENHRY, CDR2 SYGVKD.